This T cell receptor beta chain was captured by sequencing in a study of cytomegalovirus exposure and HLA in healthy donors. The CDR3 covers 13 residues. J was trimmed by 2 bases and V by 7 bases; bases with no gene match: 6. The germline V gene has CDR1 SGHRS and CDR2 YFSETQ. This clone appeared a single time. Primers included in the PCR were 60 Vbeta and 13 Jbeta primers. The assay was immunoSEQ multiplex PCR, and TCRdb's table has in-frame clones only and misses some. The sample includes about 52,000 clones, 55% to 85% of them seen just once. The TCR comes from a woman between 50 and 59 years old in good health and CMV-seronegative. The sequencing sample was made of PBMCs. V is TRBV5-1 and J is TRBJ2-7; 7 bases match TRBD2. The CDR3 DNA follows: TGCGCCAGCCAAGGGACTACCACCTACGAGCAGTACTTC. Residues: CASQGTTTYEQYF.